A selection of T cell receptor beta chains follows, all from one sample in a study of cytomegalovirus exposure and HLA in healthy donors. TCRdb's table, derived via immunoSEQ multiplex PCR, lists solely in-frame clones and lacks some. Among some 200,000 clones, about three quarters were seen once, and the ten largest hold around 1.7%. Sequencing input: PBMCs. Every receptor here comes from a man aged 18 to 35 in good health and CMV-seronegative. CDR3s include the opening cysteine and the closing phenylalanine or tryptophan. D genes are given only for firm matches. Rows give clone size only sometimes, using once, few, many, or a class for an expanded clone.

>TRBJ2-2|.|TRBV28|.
CASRRDNTNTGELFF
TGTGCCAGCAGGAGGGACAACACGAACACCGGGGAGCTGTTTTTT
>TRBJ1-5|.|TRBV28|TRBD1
CASSLMLWDRASNQPQHF
TGTGCCAGCAGTTTGATGCTTTGGGACAGGGCTAGCAATCAGCCCCAGCATTTT
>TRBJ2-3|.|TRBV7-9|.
CASSFKDTQYF
TGTGCCAGCAGCTTTAAAGATACGCAGTATTTT
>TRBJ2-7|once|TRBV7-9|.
CASSPFKWGSDLDEQYF
TGTGCCAGCAGCCCCTTTAAGTGGGGCAGCGACCTCGACGAGCAGTACTTC
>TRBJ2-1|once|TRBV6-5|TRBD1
CASRKQGSSYNEQFF
TGTGCCAGCAGAAAACAGGGGAGCTCCTACAATGAGCAGTTCTTC
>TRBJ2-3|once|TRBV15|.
CATSSYQGGSTDTQYF
TGTGCCACCAGCAGCTACCAGGGAGGATCCACAGATACGCAGTATTTT
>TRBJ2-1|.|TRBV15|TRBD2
CATSGSSGRAGNEQFF
TGTGCCACCAGCGGCTCTAGCGGGAGGGCCGGCAATGAGCAGTTCTTC
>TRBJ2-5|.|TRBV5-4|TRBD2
CASSLRIAGGWETQYF
TGTGCCAGCAGCTTGAGAATAGCGGGAGGCTGGGAGACCCAGTACTTC
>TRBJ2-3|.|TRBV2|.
CASSERGKGTDTQYF
TGTGCCAGCAGTGAACGAGGGAAAGGCACAGATACGCAGTATTTT
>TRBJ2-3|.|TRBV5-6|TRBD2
CASSSSGGAPDTQYF
TGTGCCAGCAGCTCTAGCGGGGGGGCCCCAGATACGCAGTATTTT
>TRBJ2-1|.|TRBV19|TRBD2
CASSRPLAGAYGNEQFF
TGTGCCAGTAGTCGGCCCCTAGCGGGAGCTTATGGAAATGAGCAGTTCTTC
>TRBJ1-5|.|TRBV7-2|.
CASSSYHGVIGQPQHF
TGTGCCAGCAGCTCCTACCACGGGGTGATCGGTCAGCCCCAGCATTTT
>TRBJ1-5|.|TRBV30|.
CAWSLQDNQPQHF
TGTGCCTGGAGTCTCCAGGACAATCAGCCCCAGCATTTT
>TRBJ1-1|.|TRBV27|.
CASSLRTANTEAFF
TGTGCCAGCAGCCTTAGGACAGCAAACACTGAAGCTTTCTTT
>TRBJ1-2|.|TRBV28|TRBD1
CASSLVQGNGYTF
TGTGCCAGCAGTTTAGTACAGGGGAATGGCTACACCTTC
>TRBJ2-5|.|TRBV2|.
CASSVVGLEDRPSRVGTQYF
TGTGCCAGCAGTGTAGTGGGGCTAGAGGACAGACCGAGTAGAGTGGGGACCCAGTACTTC
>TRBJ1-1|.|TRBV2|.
CASSSQGNTEAFF
TGTGCCAGCAGCAGTCAGGGTAACACTGAAGCTTTCTTT
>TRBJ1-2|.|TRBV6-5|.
CASSNNKYGYTF
TGTGCCAGCAGTAACAACAAATATGGCTACACCTTC
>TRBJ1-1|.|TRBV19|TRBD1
CATLEGRQGAHTEAFF
TGTGCCACCTTAGAGGGAAGACAGGGGGCGCACACTGAAGCTTTCTTT
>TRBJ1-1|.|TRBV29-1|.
CSGRGGTGNTEAFF
TGCAGCGGGAGGGGGGGGACTGGGAACACTGAAGCTTTCTTT
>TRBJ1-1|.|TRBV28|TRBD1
CASSLRGTGFTRGLEEAFF
TGTGCCAGCAGTTTGCGCGGGACAGGGTTCACCAGGGGATTGGAGGAAGCTTTCTTT
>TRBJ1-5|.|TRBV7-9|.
CASSPDGNQPQHF
TGTGCCAGCAGCCCCGACGGGAATCAGCCCCAGCATTTT
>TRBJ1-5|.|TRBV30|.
CAWSVGPSINQPQHF
TGTGCCTGGAGTGTTGGGCCGTCCATCAATCAGCCCCAGCATTTT
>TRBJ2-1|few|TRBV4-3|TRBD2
CASSQDIAGAASEQFF
TGCGCCAGCAGCCAAGATATAGCGGGGGCCGCGAGTGAGCAGTTCTTC
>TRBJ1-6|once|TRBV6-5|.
CASSYGSSYNSPLHF
TGTGCCAGCAGTTACGGGAGCTCCTATAATTCACCCCTCCACTTT
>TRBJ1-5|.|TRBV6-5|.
CASSYRGEQPQHF
TGTGCCAGCAGTTACAGGGGTGAGCAGCCCCAGCATTTT
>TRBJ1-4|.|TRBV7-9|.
CASSLVAQGGEKLFF
TGTGCCAGCAGCTTAGTGGCACAGGGTGGAGAAAAACTGTTTTTT
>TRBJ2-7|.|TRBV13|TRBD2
CASSLGGLAGSSYEQYF
TGTGCCAGCAGCTTAGGGGGACTAGCGGGGAGCTCCTACGAGCAGTACTTC